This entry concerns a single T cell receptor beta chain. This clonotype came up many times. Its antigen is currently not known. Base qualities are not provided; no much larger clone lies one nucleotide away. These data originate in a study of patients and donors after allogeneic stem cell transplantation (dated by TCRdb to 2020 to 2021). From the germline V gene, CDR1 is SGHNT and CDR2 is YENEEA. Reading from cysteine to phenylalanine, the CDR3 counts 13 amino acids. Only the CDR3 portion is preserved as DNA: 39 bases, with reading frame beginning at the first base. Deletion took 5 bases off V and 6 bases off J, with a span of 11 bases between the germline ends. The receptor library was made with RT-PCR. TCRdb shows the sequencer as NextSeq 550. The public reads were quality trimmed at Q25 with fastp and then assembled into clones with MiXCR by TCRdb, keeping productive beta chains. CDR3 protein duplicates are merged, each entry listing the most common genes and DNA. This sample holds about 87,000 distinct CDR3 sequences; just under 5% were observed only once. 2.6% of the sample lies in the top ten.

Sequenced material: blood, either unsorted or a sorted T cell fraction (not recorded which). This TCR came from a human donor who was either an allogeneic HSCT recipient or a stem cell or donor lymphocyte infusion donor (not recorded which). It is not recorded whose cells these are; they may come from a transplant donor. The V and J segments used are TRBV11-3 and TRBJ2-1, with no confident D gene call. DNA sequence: TGTGCCAGCAGCCTTCGGAGAACCAATGAGCAGTTCTTC. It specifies CASSLRRTNEQFF.